This T cell receptor (beta chain) was profiled in a study of blood T cell repertoires in COVID-19. For the study at large: Material from acute and convalescent COVID-19 was sourced from the United States, Italy and Spain. Nucleic acid was either cDNA or gDNA, and it came from T cells, B-cell-depleted T cells, or PBMCs.

J gave up 0 bases and V 4 bases, and 7 bases lay outside the gene matches. CDR1 LGHNA and CDR2 YNFKEQ come from the germline V gene. The CDR3 is made up of 18 amino acids. Per the original methods: Reference gene primer amplification gave nucleated cell count estimates. Sequenced by immunoSEQ multiplex PCR; TCRdb stores in-frame clones only, minus some. From that table come the V and J calls and clone size; the DNA was used to work out D and trimming. The table lists about 24,000 clones, about 89% of them singletons. There are a few counts of this clone. The source of this sequence is a man aged 45 to 65 with active COVID-19. The chain has TRBV4-2 and TRBJ1-4; TRBD1 matches at 11 bases. Specimen: peripheral blood. CDR3 residues: CASSRGRTGGSTNEKLFF. DNA of the CDR3: TGTGCCAGCAGCCGAGGGAGGACAGGGGGCTCAACTAATGAAAAACTGTTTTTT.